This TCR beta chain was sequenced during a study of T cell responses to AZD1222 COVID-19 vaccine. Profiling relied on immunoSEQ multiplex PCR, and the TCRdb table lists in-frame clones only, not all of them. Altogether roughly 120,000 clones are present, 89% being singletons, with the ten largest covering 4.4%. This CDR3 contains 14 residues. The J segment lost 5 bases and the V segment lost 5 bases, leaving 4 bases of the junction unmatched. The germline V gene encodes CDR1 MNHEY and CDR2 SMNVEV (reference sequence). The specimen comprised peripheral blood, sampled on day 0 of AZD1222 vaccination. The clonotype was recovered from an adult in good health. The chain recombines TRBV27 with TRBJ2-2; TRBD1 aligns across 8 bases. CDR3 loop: CASSPGGRTGELFF. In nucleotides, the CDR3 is TGTGCCAGCAGTCCAGGGGGCAGGACCGGGGAGCTGTTTTTT.